One sample yielded the 27 T cell receptor beta chains listed below, sequenced in a study of blood T cell repertoires in COVID-19 (dated by TCRdb to about 2020). The library relied on the immunoSEQ multiplex PCR assay. What TCRdb holds here is the immuneACCESS table cut down to in-frame rearrangements. Part of the clones is not present; checked against another copy, under half of the missing clones reflect an unresolved V gene, and the others are unexplained. The sample has around 300,000 clones on record, about 87% of them singletons. The top ten clones comprise around 1.6% of the sample. The sequencing input was peripheral blood. These receptor sequences come from a young woman with COVID-19, enrolled during active disease.

The chain carries TRBV5-6 and TRBJ2-5; 7 bases are shared with TRBD1. CDR1 and CDR2 (germline): SGHDT, YYEEEE. This CDR3 spans 15 amino acids. V lost 5 bases and J lost 5; bases outside the gene matches: 12. DNA for the CDR3: TGTGCCAGCAGTCGAGGGGGCGAAGGGTTTGAGACCCAGTACTTC. This sequence encodes CASSRGGEGFETQYF.

CDR3 nucleotides: TGTGCCAGCACCCCGAACAGGGGGCGAAACACTGAAGCTTTCTTT. Translated, it gives CASTPNRGRNTEAFF. J is TRBJ1-1 and V is TRBV7-6; the match to TRBD1 covers 9 bases. The CDR3 consists of 15 residues. Per germline, CDR1 SGHVS and CDR2 FNYEAQ. V was pared by 7 bases and J by 2 bases, with 8 bases of the junction left unmatched.

The count of this clone is one. This chain connects TRBV7-9 to TRBJ1-5; D may be TRBD1 (5 bases). CDR1 is SEHNR, CDR2 FQNEAQ, per germline (reference sequence). The CDR3 loop spans 15 amino acids. The V end was cut by 5 bases, the J end by 2 bases, with 13 bases between. For the CDR3, the DNA is TGTGCCAGCAGCCCAGGTATAGGGGGCAATCAGCCCCAGCATTTT. Residues: CASSPGIGGNQPQHF. Complete variable domain (other parts from reference TRBV7-9 and TRBJ1-5): DTGVSQNPRHKITKRGQNVTFRCDPISEHNRLYWYRQTLGQGPEFLTYFQNEAQLEKSRLLSDRFSAERPKGSFSTLEIQRTEQGDSAMYLCASSPGIGGNQPQHFGDGTRLSIL.

This rearrangement joins TRBV11-3 to TRBJ2-1; TRBD2 aligns across 9 bases. With V trimmed by 1 base and J by 7 bases, 5 bases remained unmatched. The CDR3 has 15 residues. From germline, CDR1 is SGHNT and CDR2 YENEEA. CDR3 nucleotide sequence: TGTGCCAGCAGCTTAGGCGGGGGGGCGTGGAATGAGCAGTTCTTC. As protein: CASSLGGGAWNEQFF. Full variable domain (remainder filled in from reference TRBV11-3 and TRBJ2-1): EAGVVQSPRYKIIEKKQPVAFWCNPISGHNTLYWYLQNLGQGPELLIRYENEEAVDDSQLPKDRFSAERLKGVDSTLKIQPAELGDSAVYLCASSLGGGAWNEQFFGPGTRLTVL.

The V gene is TRBV5-4, the J gene TRBJ1-2; D gene uncertain. Per germline, CDR1 SGHNT and CDR2 YYREEE (reference sequence). Between the trimmed V and J ends, which lost 4 bases and 4 bases, there was a span of 11 bases. CDR3 size: 13 residues. DNA of the CDR3: TGTGCCAGCAGCGGCGGGGATGGCTATGGCTACACCTTC. This codes for CASSGGDGYGYTF.

This clone showed up just once. The chain combines TRBV4-3 with TRBJ2-3; 7 nucleotides line up with TRBD1. Germline-derived CDR1 and CDR2 are LGHNA and YSLEER. This CDR3 has 14 amino acids. The V segment lost 4 bases and the J segment 8 bases; nucleotides outside the gene matches: 9. DNA of the CDR3: TGCGCCAGCAGCCCAGGACAGGCCCCAGGTACGCAGTATTTT. This codes for CASSPGQAPGTQYF.

This sequence joins TRBV19 and TRBJ2-6, with TRBD1 as a possible D gene (5 bases). This CDR3 region has 14 residues. Per the germline V gene, CDR1 is LNHDA and CDR2 is SQIVND (reference sequence). V was pared by 6 bases and J by 4 bases, with 10 bases between. The CDR3 region has the DNA TGTGCCAGTAGATCAGGGTCGGGGGCCAACGTCCTGACTTTC. Translated: CASRSGSGANVLTF.

V is TRBV11-2 and J is TRBJ2-7, with a possible D match to TRBD2 (5 bases). V was clipped by 5 bases and J by 2 bases, with 10 bases between them. The germline V gene has CDR1 SGHAT and CDR2 FQNNGV. This CDR3 comprises 13 residues. This chain's CDR3 is CASSLGETYEQYV. The CDR3 DNA reads as TGTGCCAGCAGCCTCGGGGAAACCTACGAGCAGTACGTC.

The chain joins TRBV4-2 to TRBJ2-7; D is undetermined. This CDR3 region has 13 residues. V was shortened by 0 bases and J by 3 bases, with 6 bases between the two germline ends. Germline V gene lookup returns CDR1 LGHNA and CDR2 YNFKEQ. This CDR3 is CASSQDTFYEQYF. DNA for the CDR3: TGTGCCAGCAGCCAAGATACATTCTACGAGCAGTACTTC.

The chain joins TRBV7-8 to TRBJ2-5; no firm D call. Germline V gene sequence: CDR1 SGHVS, CDR2 FQNEAQ. V lost 5 bases and J 2 bases, leaving 12 bases between the germline ends. CDR3 length: 14 amino acids. The CDR3 sequence is CASSLSTLQETQYF. CDR3 DNA sequence: TGTGCCAGCAGCCTTAGTACCCTACAAGAGACCCAGTACTTC.

The rearrangement links TRBV6-1 to TRBJ1-4; 7 bases fit TRBD1. The germline CDR1 and CDR2 sequences are MNHNS and SASEGT. The V gene end was trimmed by 4 bases and the J gene end by 8 bases; junction bases not matched to a gene: 13. This CDR3 region has 16 residues. In DNA, the CDR3 is TGTGCCAGCAGTGTACGACAGGGCCTTTTAAACGAAAAACTGTTTTTT. The encoded protein is CASSVRQGLLNEKLFF.

The sample holds one count of this clone. The V gene is TRBV27, the J gene TRBJ1-1; D is unclear. Per the germline V gene, CDR1 is MNHEY and CDR2 is SMNVEV (reference sequence). The ends were cut back, 6 bases at V and 4 bases at J, with 18 bases in the middle. This CDR3 contains 15 residues. This CDR3 is CASSLLLGEGTEAFF. The CDR3, as DNA: TGTGCCAGCAGCCTCCTCCTCGGGGAGGGCACTGAAGCTTTCTTT.

This clone was seen repeatedly, ten times or more. V gene TRBV6-4 combines with J gene TRBJ2-2; 7 nucleotides align to TRBD1. The CDR3 has 13 residues. Germline-derived CDR1 and CDR2 are MRHNA and SNTAGT. V was clipped by 3 bases and J by 5 bases; unmatched bases: 0. This chain's CDR3 is CASSEQGTGELFF. DNA for the CDR3: TGTGCCAGCAGTGAACAGGGGACCGGGGAGCTGTTTTTT.

The V call is TRBV6-5, the J call TRBJ1-2; perhaps TRBD1 as D (5 bases). Trimming left V 4 bases short and J 8 bases short, with 14 bases between. This CDR3 region has 13 residues. The germline V gene has CDR1 MNHEY and CDR2 SVGAGI. The CDR3: CASSLGARSGYTF. The CDR3 DNA is TGTGCCAGCAGTTTAGGGGCCCGCTCCGGCTACACCTTC.

V gene TRBV2 combines with J gene TRBJ1-5, with D unclear. Germline V CDR1 and CDR2: SNHLY, FYNNEI. The V end was cut by 7 bases, the J end by 6 bases, with 10 bases between. The CDR3 sequence is 12 residues long. The CDR3 region is CASNPGFQPQHF. In DNA, the CDR3 is TGTGCCAGCAATCCCGGGTTTCAGCCCCAGCATTTT.

This chain connects TRBV5-4 to TRBJ1-1, with D unresolved. V lost 1 base and J lost 2, with 9 bases in between. The CDR3 covers 14 residues. The germline gives CDR1 SGHNT, CDR2 YYREEE (reference sequence). The CDR3 DNA sequence: TGTGCCAGCAGCTTGTTAGTTTTCAACACTGAAGCTTTCTTT. This sequence encodes CASSLLVFNTEAFF.

The gene calls are TRBV3-1 (or the pseudogene TRBV3-2) and TRBJ2-2; D may be TRBD2 (6 bases). The CDR3 is 16 amino acids. Per the germline V gene, CDR1 is LGHDT and CDR2 is YNNKEL (reference sequence). V was pared by 1 base and J by 8 bases, with 17 bases between. The CDR3 sequence: CASSQGGGGRKGELFF. The CDR3 DNA is TGTGCCAGCAGCCAAGGCGGCGGAGGGAGAAAAGGGGAGCTGTTTTTT.

This clone was seen a single time. CDR3 loop: CASSSRTGLNTEAFF. CDR3 DNA sequence: TGTGCCAGCAGTTCTCGGACAGGCCTGAACACTGAAGCTTTCTTT. The chain recombines TRBV6-5 with TRBJ1-1; the match to TRBD1 covers 7 bases. The germline V gene encodes CDR1 MNHEY and CDR2 SVGAGI. This CDR3 is built from 15 residues. Trimming took 4 bases from V and 0 from J; bases not matched to a gene: 5.

This chain uses TRBV2 with TRBJ1-5; D is perhaps TRBD1 (6 bases). The V and J ends lost 4 bases and 0 bases respectively, with 10 bases between them. The CDR3 loop spans 15 amino acids. Germline V gene lookup returns CDR1 SNHLY and CDR2 FYNNEI. The CDR3 here is CASSVDRLSNQPQHF. CDR3 bases: TGTGCCAGCAGTGTGGACAGACTTAGCAATCAGCCCCAGCATTTT.

This clone was seen a few times. This sequence joins TRBV5-5 and TRBJ2-3; weak D call: TRBD1 (5 bases). The germline CDR1 and CDR2 sequences are SGHKS and YYEKEE (reference sequence). The CDR3 is 13 residues long. Trimming took off 3 bases at V and 3 bases at J, with 8 bases between the two ends. The CDR3 coding sequence is TGTGCCAGCAGCTCACGACAGACAGATACGCAGTATTTT. This translates into CASSSRQTDTQYF.

The chain couples TRBV7-8 to TRBJ2-3; maybe TRBD2 (7 bases). This CDR3 comprises 16 residues. CDR1 and CDR2 (germline): SGHVS, FQNEAQ. V gave up 0 bases and J gave up 3 bases, with 13 bases separating them. CDR3 region: CASSLAPGEGTDTQYF. CDR3 sequence (DNA): TGTGCCAGCAGCTTAGCGCCAGGGGAGGGTACAGATACGCAGTATTTT. The full variable domain, with the rest looked up from reference TRBV7-8 and TRBJ2-3, is GAGVSQSPRYKVAKRGQDVALRCDPISGHVSLFWYQQALGQGPEFLTYFQNEAQLDKSGLPSDRFFAERPEGSVSTLKIQRTQQEDSAVYLCASSLAPGEGTDTQYFGPGTRLTVL.

On this clone itself: Distinct nucleotide sequences in the sample also encode this CDR3. CDR3 sequence reads: CASSRGTSGFQETQYF. CDR3 bases: TGTGCCAGCAGCCGAGGGACTAGCGGGTTTCAAGAGACCCAGTACTTC. The chain recombines TRBV4-2 with TRBJ2-5, with 12 bases that match TRBD2. The trim removed 4 bases at V and 2 bases at J, leaving 5 bases unmatched. The CDR3 contains 16 residues. Germline CDR1 LGHNA, CDR2 YNFKEQ.

Of note for this clone: The same CDR3 also results from other DNA sequences found in this sample. This chain uses TRBV2 with TRBJ1-5; weak D call: TRBD1 (5 bases). Trimming pared 4 bases from V and 2 bases from J, leaving 9 bases between. This CDR3 has 14 residues. Germline values: CDR1 SNHLY, CDR2 FYNNEI. CDR3 sequence (DNA): TGTGCCAGCAGTGGTCAGGGCGGCAATCAGCCCCAGCATTTT. This codes for CASSGQGGNQPQHF.

The chain carries TRBV7-3 and TRBJ1-1, with TRBD1 identical over 11 bases. CDR1 and CDR2 from the germline V gene are SGHTA and FQGTGA. CDR3 length: 13 residues. V gave up 6 bases and J gave up 10 bases; unmatched junction bases: 7. CDR3 residues: CASRSGQGAGAFF. CDR3 DNA: TGTGCCAGCAGATCCGGACAGGGGGCGGGAGCTTTCTTT. Based on the CDR3 plus reference TRBV7-3 and TRBJ1-1, the full variable domain is GAGVSQTPSNKVTEKGKYVELRCDPISGHTALYWYRQSLGQGPEFLIYFQGTGAADDSGLPNDRFFAVRPEGSVSTLKIQRTERGDSAVYLCASRSGQGAGAFFGQGTRLTVV.

This chain uses TRBV7-8 with TRBJ1-2; 9 positions agree with TRBD1. The CDR3 totals 18 residues. Trimming took 1 base from V and 4 from J; bases not matched to a gene: 13. Per germline, CDR1 SGHVS and CDR2 FQNEAQ. CDR3 protein: CASSLVGVVGTGRYGYTF. The CDR3 DNA follows: TGTGCCAGCAGCTTAGTAGGCGTTGTAGGGACAGGGCGCTATGGCTACACCTTC.

This chain links TRBV19 with TRBJ2-1, with 12 bases matching TRBD2. The CDR3 has 15 residues. The germline gives CDR1 LNHDA, CDR2 SQIVND (reference sequence). V shed 3 bases, J shed 8 bases, and the junction held 5 bases outside the gene matches. The CDR3 protein is CASSMALAGGHEQFF. In nucleotides, the CDR3 is TGTGCCAGTAGTATGGCGCTAGCGGGAGGGCATGAGCAGTTCTTC.

The J gene is TRBJ1-2, the V gene TRBV12-3 or TRBV12-4; D remains unclear. The CDR3 has 13 amino acids. V dropped 1 base and J dropped 3 bases, with 6 bases sitting between them. CDR3 DNA: TGTGCCAGCAGTTTAGGGTCAGACTATGGCTACACCTTC. Encoded protein: CASSLGSDYGYTF.